This T cell receptor (beta chain) was documented in a study of identical twins. Whole-study findings and limits: Modelling approaches yielded underestimates of out-of-frame TCR alpha sharing between monozygotic twins. Memory repertoires showed no such pattern, whereas abundant cord blood beta clonotypes carried fewer insertions.

The CDR3 contains 14 residues. Germline V gene sequence: CDR1 DFQATT, CDR2 SNEGSKA (reference sequence). The ends lost 6 bases at V and 0 bases at J; junction bases unmatched: 6. Unique molecular identifiers were present on the cDNA, which also gained a universal primer site by template switching. Each CDR3 protein gets one entry after TCRdb re-called the 5' RACE reads with MiXCR. Of roughly 1.6 million distinct CDR3 sequences in the sample, under 35% are singletons; the top ten hold approximately 0.25%. As concerns this clonotype: Its antigen is currently unknown.

This TCR came from a newborn girl in good health. The rearrangement joins TRBV20-1 to TRBJ2-7; 9 nucleotides agree with TRBD2. Sequencing was performed on cord blood. CDR3 residues: CSARLAAFSYEQYF. CDR3 nucleotide sequence: TGCAGTGCACGACTAGCGGCTTTCTCCTACGAGCAGTACTTC.